The source of this T cell receptor (beta chain) is a study of molecular identifiers for immune sequencing clone quantification (dated by TCRdb to about 2018). About the study as a whole: In a replicate experiment, RNA from 20,000 or 100,000 naive CD8 T cells was split into five aliquots, four of which were sequenced. The study was a methods study using CD8 T cells to benchmark molecular-identifier clustering-based TCR repertoire sequencing (MIDCIRS) and TCR RNA copy counting.

The full study reports these points: Spiked-in Jurkat TCR RNA equal to a single cell's worth was reported to be detectable even within 1,200,000 naive CD8 T cells. Modeling gave roughly 3 recovered TCR RNA copies per cell versus 8 to 10 by digital PCR, implying around 30% capture efficiency. In CMV-specific effector cells, clones with more than 20 RNA copies accounted for over 99% of molecules, whereas in naive cells such clones accounted for under 1%. Without barcode sub-clustering, chimeric consensus sequences inflated TCR diversity; chimeras reached as high as 47%. The sizes of highly expanded clones could end up underestimated when identical TCR molecules share a barcode. The naive libraries included spiked-in Jurkat TCR RNA (10 copies' worth), and this RNA is not part of the donor repertoire.

Libraries of naive CD8 T cells were built from anywhere between roughly 17,000 and 1,000,000 sorted cells, with 10%, 30% or 50% of the purified RNA used. On a BD FACSAria II, naive CD8 T cells were FACS-sorted as CD8+CD4-CCR7+CD45RA+ and collected into RLT Plus buffer. Under 11 TCR copies' worth of Jurkat RNA were spiked into roughly 19,000-1,000,000 naive CD8 T cell samples to test detection sensitivity. Enrichment of CD8 T cells was done with RosetteSep CD8+ T Cell Enrichment Cocktail plus Ficoll-Paque, and ACK red cell lysis came afterward. CDR1 and CDR2, per the germline V gene (reference sequence), are LNHDA and SQIVND. CDR3 length: 15 amino acids, cysteine to phenylalanine. The CDR3 DNA has 45 bases and is translated from base 1. Compared with germline, V lacks 1 base and J lacks 3 bases; bases without a gene match: 4. As for this clonotype: No antigen is known for it. Nothing much larger sits one base from this clone, and base qualities are not available.

Library generation was performed with PCR. Data came from a NextSeq 500. Preparation of bulk TCR libraries followed a previously described approach, with the TCR primers listed in Table S5. Total RNA was purified with the Qiagen AllPrep DNA/RNA kit. Before analysis, reads from multiple sequencing runs of the same library were pooled. From the authors' description of their analysis: Only reads with exact TCR constant sequence were kept, trimmed to 150 nt, and grouped by their 12-nt molecular barcodes. Reads inside each barcode group were sub-clustered using a 15% Levenshtein threshold, and a quality-weighted consensus sequence was constructed for each RNA molecule. Non-functional sequences were discarded, and so were lower-count sequences lying one edit away from another sequence. Based on fitting two negative binomial distributions, any barcode sub-cluster with under 20% of the maximum read count was discarded. Starting from the raw public reads, TCRdb applied fastp trimming at Q25, assembled clones with MiXCR and retained in-frame beta chains. Rows are unified per CDR3 protein, each entry keeping the most common DNA and genes. The V and J calls were determined by TCRdb, not by the authors. The sample includes about 510,000 distinct CDR3 sequences, with less than 30% observed a single time. Jointly, the top ten make up over 0.6% of the sample.

The origin of this receptor is a human donor in good health. Some libraries in this study had Jurkat cell RNA spiked in. The sequenced material came from naive CD8+ T cells from blood, with Jurkat cell RNA spiked in. This specimen's cell subset or site label, per the study, means: FACS-sorted CD8+CD4-CCR7+CD45RA+ naive T cells. The V and J segments used are TRBV19 and TRBJ2-7, with 9 middle bases fitting TRBD1. CDR3 region: CASSIGQGVRYEQYF. The sequenced DNA: TGTGCCAGTAGTATAGGACAGGGGGTTCGCTACGAGCAGTACTTC.